The 21 T cell receptor beta chains presented below share a single source sample, sequenced in a study of multiple sclerosis patients with progressive multifocal leukoencephalopathy. Sequencing was performed with immunoSEQ multiplex PCR; in TCRdb, only in-frame clones are kept and a portion is missing. Here the sample spans some 28,000 clones, around 85% being singletons. Time point specified: time of PML onset. The material was PBMCs, obtained from a patient treated with natalizumab. The receptors here all came from a woman in her thirties with progressive multifocal leukoencephalopathy.

The chain combines TRBV11-2 with TRBJ1-6, with unresolved D. V lost 3 bases and J 10 bases, leaving 16 bases between the germline ends. The length of the CDR3 is 15 residues. Germline values: CDR1 SGHAT, CDR2 FQNNGV. CDR3 DNA: TGTGCCAGCAGCTTCGCGACGATAGGCATGTCACCCCTCCACTTT. Residues: CASSFATIGMSPLHF.

The rearrangement uses TRBV7-3 and TRBJ2-1, with 9 bases aligning to TRBD2. The CDR3 loop spans 15 amino acids. Looked up from germline, CDR1 is SGHTA and CDR2 is FQGTGA. V trimming: 5 bases; J trimming: 2 bases; junction bases outside the gene matches: 4. The chain's CDR3 is CASSTRLAAYNEQFF. The CDR3 DNA sequence: TGTGCCAGCAGCACTCGACTAGCGGCCTACAATGAGCAGTTCTTC.

The genes are TRBV5-1 and TRBJ1-2; D ambiguous. This CDR3 is 14 amino acids long. V shed 4 bases and J shed 3 bases, with 13 bases lying between them. The germline V gene encodes CDR1 SGHRS and CDR2 YFSETQ. Here the CDR3 DNA reads TGCGCCAGCAGCGCCGGAGCAGGCGACTATGGCTACACCTTC. It specifies CASSAGAGDYGYTF. Full variable domain (rest looked up from reference TRBV5-1 and TRBJ1-2): KAGVTQTPRYLIKTRGQQVTLSCSPISGHRSVSWYQQTPGQGLQFLFEYFSETQRNKGNFPGRFSGRQFSNSRSEMNVSTLELGDSALYLCASSAGAGDYGYTFGSGTRLTVV.

The chain employs TRBV11-2 and TRBJ2-1; unclear D gene. This CDR3 region has 11 residues. The V gene's germline CDR1 is SGHAT and CDR2 FQNNGV. Trimming left V 4 bases short and J 9 bases short, with 7 bases between. The CDR3 spells CASSSMGEQFF. The CDR3 bases are TGTGCCAGCAGCTCGATGGGTGAGCAGTTCTTC.

The chain links TRBV14 to TRBJ2-1, with D unclear. The CDR3 loop spans 14 amino acids. Looked up from germline, CDR1 is SGHDN and CDR2 is FVKESK. The V end was cut by 4 bases, the J end by 6 bases, with 13 bases between. CDR3 coding DNA: TGTGCCAGCAGCCTCAGGAAGACCACCAATGAGCAGTTCTTC. It encodes CASSLRKTTNEQFF.

This rearrangement joins TRBV7-6 to TRBJ2-2, with D perhaps TRBD1 (6 bases). Germline CDR1 and CDR2: SGHVS and FNYEAQ. The CDR3 has 16 residues. Trimming took 4 bases from V and 4 from J, leaving 16 bases between them. CDR3: CASSSLRGRVTGELFF. The CDR3 region has the DNA TGTGCCAGCAGCTCCCTCAGGGGAAGGGTCACCGGGGAGCTGTTTTTT.

This clone showed up just a few times. This chain joins TRBV7-8 and TRBJ1-1; D might be TRBD1 (5 bases). The germline CDR1 and CDR2 sequences are SGHVS and FQNEAQ. V lost 4 bases to trimming and J lost 1 base, with 7 bases between them. This CDR3 is 13 amino acids long. The CDR3 DNA reads TGTGCCAGCAGCTACGGGACGAACACTGAAGCTTTCTTT. It specifies CASSYGTNTEAFF.

The genes are TRBV4-1 and TRBJ1-2, with D perhaps TRBD1 (6 bases). Germline V CDR1 and CDR2: MGHRA, YSYEKL. The CDR3 runs 17 residues. The V gene lost 0 bases and the J gene lost 4 bases, with 18 bases spanning the gap. CDR3 in amino acids: CASSQDGGWGRRYGYTF. The CDR3 DNA reads as TGCGCCAGCAGCCAAGATGGGGGCTGGGGGAGGCGCTATGGCTACACCTTC.

There are a few counts of this clone. The chain uses TRBV28 and TRBJ2-2, with 9 bases fitting TRBD1. CDR3 length equals 13 residues. The V gene's germline CDR1 is MDHEN and CDR2 SYDVKM. V trimming: 4 bases; J trimming: 9 bases; junction bases outside the gene matches: 3. The CDR3 sequence is CASSSDRGRELFF. The CDR3 DNA sequence: TGTGCCAGCAGTTCGGACAGGGGCCGGGAGCTGTTTTTT.

This rearrangement joins TRBV9 to TRBJ2-5, with TRBD2 matching 9 bases. The CDR3 sequence is 15 residues long. From germline, CDR1 is SGDLS and CDR2 YYNGEE. J lost 1 base, V lost 4 bases, and 5 bases had no gene match. The CDR3 region is CASSLSGGTQETQYF. In DNA form, the CDR3 reads TGTGCCAGCAGCCTCAGCGGGGGGACCCAAGAGACCCAGTACTTC.

This rearrangement joins TRBV20-1 to TRBJ2-5; no clear D gene. The germline gives CDR1 DFQATT, CDR2 SNEGSKA (reference sequence). With 6 bases removed from V and 3 bases from J, the gap between germline ends came to 8 bases. The CDR3 is made up of 11 amino acids. CDR3 in DNA: TGCAGTGCGTGGCGGAAAGAGACCCAGTACTTC. Translated: CSAWRKETQYF.

CDR3 amino acids: CAWSDTYRDPVGEKLFF. In DNA, the CDR3 is TGTGCCTGGAGTGATACTTACAGGGACCCAGTAGGTGAAAAACTGTTTTTT. The rearrangement uses TRBV30 and TRBJ1-4; D possibly corresponds to TRBD1 (6 bases). There are 17 residues in the CDR3. V was shortened by 1 base and J by 7 bases, with 22 bases between the two germline ends. CDR1 and CDR2 (germline): GTSNPN, SVGIG (reference sequence).

J is TRBJ2-5 and V is TRBV7-9, with a weak D call TRBD1 (6 bases). V was cut by 2 bases and J by 7 bases, with 8 bases left in between. Germline CDR1 SEHNR, CDR2 FQNEAQ (reference sequence). The CDR3 spans 12 residues. The CDR3 loop reads CASSLRQATQYF. The CDR3 coding sequence is TGTGCCAGCAGCTTACGACAGGCGACCCAGTACTTC.

DNA for the CDR3: TGTGCCAGCAGCTTAGGGGACTCCTATGGCTACACCTTC. As protein: CASSLGDSYGYTF. The chain has TRBV7-9 and TRBJ1-2, with D maybe TRBD1 (5 bases). Trimming stripped 1 base from V and 4 bases from J, with 7 bases between. CDR1 and CDR2 (germline): SEHNR, FQNEAQ (reference sequence). The CDR3 runs 13 residues.

The chain combines TRBV9 with TRBJ2-7, with TRBD1 as a possible D gene (5 bases). V was pared by 4 bases and J by 2 bases, with 13 bases between. Germline CDR1 and CDR2: SGDLS and YYNGEE. There are 14 residues in the CDR3. The CDR3 DNA sequence: TGTGCCAGCAGCTTTGGACAAGCAGCCTACGAGCAGTACTTC. Protein: CASSFGQAAYEQYF.

The gene calls are TRBV29-1 and TRBJ2-1; D is perhaps TRBD1 (5 bases). Germline V gene data show CDR1 as SQVTM and CDR2 as ANQGSEA. The CDR3 contains 12 residues. V was clipped by 4 bases and J by 6 bases, with 10 bases between them. The CDR3 sequence is CSVVGVGNEQFF. As DNA, the CDR3 is TGCAGCGTTGTAGGGGTGGGCAATGAGCAGTTCTTC.

The genes are TRBV2 and TRBJ2-7; D uncertain. The CDR3 covers 13 residues. Per germline, CDR1 SNHLY and CDR2 FYNNEI. Between the trimmed V and J ends, which lost 7 bases and 0 bases, there was a span of 10 bases. CDR3 in amino acids: CASNAGYSYEQYF. Written as DNA, the CDR3 is TGTGCCAGCAACGCAGGCTACTCCTACGAGCAGTACTTC.

The CDR3 is CASSLGWELFF. CDR3 in DNA: TGTGCCAGCAGCTTAGGGTGGGAGCTGTTTTTT. This chain joins TRBV5-6 and TRBJ2-2; unclear D gene. Looked up from germline, CDR1 is SGHDT and CDR2 is YYEEEE. The germline V and J ends were trimmed by 2 bases and 9 bases, with 5 bases remaining between them. The CDR3 length is 11 residues.

This clone was counted only a few times. The chain employs TRBV4-2 and TRBJ2-7, with 9 nucleotides matching TRBD2. Germline CDR1 is LGHNA and CDR2 is YNFKEQ. The CDR3 is made up of 14 amino acids. V shed 4 bases, J shed 10 bases, and the junction held 11 bases outside the gene matches. The CDR3 region has the DNA TGTGCCAGCAGCCCCGCGGGAGGGGCCAACAAACAGTACTTC. It specifies CASSPAGGANKQYF.

The chain employs TRBV12-5 and TRBJ1-2, with D hard to call. Germline lookup yields CDR1 LGHNT and CDR2 FRNRAP. The CDR3 has 11 residues. V lost 0 bases and J lost 8, with 4 bases in between. The CDR3 loop reads CASGLVPGYTF. CDR3 DNA sequence: TGTGCTAGTGGTTTGGTCCCGGGCTACACCTTC.

This rearrangement joins TRBV11-1 to TRBJ2-1; D remains unclear. Per the germline V gene, CDR1 is SGHAT and CDR2 is FQDESV (reference sequence). Trimming stripped 5 bases from V and 8 bases from J, with 16 bases between. CDR3 size: 14 residues. CDR3 in DNA: TGTGCCAGCAGCCCAACGGACGGGTCAGATGAGCAGTTCTTC. Translating it yields CASSPTDGSDEQFF.